The sequence of this TCR beta chain was determined in a study of T cell responses to AZD1222 COVID-19 vaccine (dated by TCRdb to about 2021). Turning to the overall study: AZD1222 recipients whose second dose came at about 4 weeks and those whose second dose came at about 12 weeks were combined into one group, since spike-specific TCR depth and breadth did not differ between the two schedules. A total of about 230 trial participants underwent TCR sequencing, of whom 200 to 220 received two doses of AZD1222 and roughly 25 received two doses of the MenACWY control vaccine. Trial participants were enrolled into age subgroups of 18-55, 56-69 and 70-plus years, which contained 148, 28 and 57 TCR-sequenced participants, respectively.

Per the publication, the time point label means: baseline before first vaccination. Vaccinee samples were obtained from the UK trials COV001 and COV002, which included a single-blind randomized controlled phase 2/3 trial of AZD1222 (ChAdOx1 nCoV-19) in healthy adults. Trial participant PBMC samples were collected at day 0 and day 28 after the second dose for TCRbeta chain sequencing. The CDR3 regions of human TCRbeta chains were analyzed by immunosequencing. In the source study's methods: Repertoire TCRs were matched against a reference library of SARS-CoV-2-specific TCRs generated with the MIRA antigen-specificity platform. Breadth meant the fraction of unique TCRs that were SARS-CoV-2-associated, whereas depth meant the fraction of total T cells that were SARS-CoV-2-associated. Using the MIRA data, every spike-specific TCR was mapped to the spike region that the TCR reacted to and assigned to either a CD4 or a CD8 class. Log10-transformed breadth and depth values were compared by one-way ANOVA with Sidak's multiple comparisons tests. TCRdb holds this immuneACCESS table with in-frame rearrangements only. Some clones are missing; in checked studies, unresolved V genes explain under half, and the rest has no known cause. D and trimming were read from the DNA, whereas the V and J calls and clone size are those reported in that table. The sample table holds roughly 100,000 clones, of which roughly 91% were seen once. The ten largest clones represent 45% of the sample.

The cysteine opens and the phenylalanine closes a CDR3 of 17 amino acids. Solely the CDR3 DNA is kept, with 51 bases framed from the first base. From a lookup of the germline V gene, CDR1 and CDR2 are SGHRS and YFSETQ. A distance of 19 bases separates the germline ends of V and J, which lose 4 bases and 1 base respectively. On this clone: There is no known antigen for this receptor. The input lacks base qualities; no much larger clone sits a single base away.

Points the paper makes about the study in general: Because no day 14 peak-response samples were available, the repertoires could be characterized only after the peak T cell response. CD4 TCRs associated with the vaccine covered the entire spike protein, and the dominant responses were in regions 160-218 and 743-854. Conclusions about previously exposed vaccinees are limited, since just five or six AZD1222 recipients were seropositive for SARS-CoV-2 at baseline. After two AZD1222 doses, spike-specific TCR breadth and depth were significantly higher than at day 0 and than in MenACWY recipients. In the small 56-69-year group, the increase in depth fell short of significance, most likely because of low power. Participants were mostly white British, with more females than males. The authors suggested clonal diversity may have been underestimated. Nearly half of unique spike-specific TCRs reportedly recognized epitopes outside regions mutated in the B.1.351 and B.1.1.7 variants.

Here the sequenced sample was peripheral blood, taken on day 0 of AZD1222 vaccination. The TCR comes from an adult in good health. The rearranged segments are TRBV5-1 and TRBJ2-3, and perhaps TRBD2 as D gene, on 6 matching bases. The CDR3 protein sequence reads: CASSGGGGARGTDTQYF. The DNA sequence is given as TGCGCCAGCAGCGGGGGAGGAGGGGCCAGGGGCACAGATACGCAGTATTTT.